The table lists the clone carrying this T cell receptor (beta chain) with a few counts. The antigen remains undetermined. In TCRdb, the 5' RACE reads were re-called with MiXCR into one record per CDR3 protein. The repertoire includes around 380,000 distinct CDR3 sequences, roughly 28% of them detected once, and more than 5.5% sits in the top ten. The ends lost 9 bases at V and 5 bases at J; junction bases unmatched: 8. Germline loops: CDR1 SEHNR, CDR2 FQNEAQ (reference sequence). The CDR3 extends over 13 amino acids. The donors were healthy female monozygous twins, three pairs in total. This entry is derived from a study of identical twins' blood T cells. Study-wide results and limits: Top TCRbeta clonotypes were shared more with twin than unrelated donors.

Sequencing was done on a sample of PBMCs. V is TRBV7-9 and J is TRBJ2-7, with 9 bases fitting TRBD1. This clonotype originated in a woman between 18 and 50 years old in good health. The chain's CDR3 is CASTRDRVNEQYF. For the CDR3, the DNA is TGTGCCAGTACTCGGGACAGGGTTAACGAGCAGTACTTC.